These 23 T cell receptor beta chains originate from one sample sequenced in a study of blood T cell repertoires in COVID-19 (TCRdb year 2020). Receptor amplification or capture employed the immunoSEQ multiplex PCR assay. This immuneACCESS table, as held by TCRdb, lists in-frame sequences with V and J called but not all clones. Of the missing ones, under half trace to an unresolved V gene in checked studies; the others have no known cause. Within this sample are roughly 360,000 clones, with around 84% of them counted one time only. The top ten hold around 1.1% of the sample. The sample comprised peripheral blood. The receptor source for this set is a human donor with acute or convalescent COVID-19. The donor label of this sample is uncertain.

Only one count was recorded for this clone. This sequence joins TRBV15 and TRBJ1-4; D is possibly TRBD1 (6 bases). From germline, CDR1 is LNHNV and CDR2 YYDKDF (reference sequence). Trimming pared 3 bases from V and 2 bases from J, leaving 13 bases between. The CDR3 covers 16 residues. Here the CDR3 reads CATSSTRGFTNEKLFF. CDR3 in DNA: TGTGCCACCAGCAGTACCAGGGGATTCACTAATGAAAAACTGTTTTTT.

The V gene is TRBV4-1, the J gene TRBJ1-2; 7 nucleotides align to TRBD1. The CDR3 runs to 15 residues. J lost 2 bases, V lost 2 bases, and 5 bases had no gene match. The V gene's germline CDR1 is MGHRA and CDR2 YSYEKL. CDR3 DNA: TGCGCCAGCAGCCAACCCACGACAGGGAACTATGGCTACACCTTC. It translates to CASSQPTTGNYGYTF.

This clone was recorded a few times. The chain is built from TRBV6-5 and TRBJ1-1; TRBD1 agrees at 8 bases. The germline V gene has CDR1 MNHEY and CDR2 SVGAGI. CDR3 length: 14 residues. V lost 6 bases to trimming and J lost 1 base; unmatched junction nucleotides: 4. The CDR3 reads CASRRDRGNTEAFF. The CDR3 DNA follows: TGTGCCAGCAGGAGAGACAGGGGGAACACTGAAGCTTTCTTT.

This chain connects TRBV7-6 to TRBJ2-3, with 9 bases aligning to TRBD2. The germline V gene has CDR1 SGHVS and CDR2 FNYEAQ. Trimming removed 2 bases from V and 4 bases from J; junction bases left unmatched: 10. The CDR3 is 17 amino acids. CDR3 region: CASSLFSGGRASDTQYF. The DNA of the CDR3 is TGTGCCAGCAGCTTATTTTCAGGCGGGAGGGCATCAGATACGCAGTATTTT.

The chain couples TRBV10-3 to TRBJ1-2, with 7 bases that match TRBD1. The CDR3 consists of 13 residues. Per germline, CDR1 ENHRY and CDR2 SYGVKD. The J segment lost 5 bases and the V segment lost 10 bases, leaving 10 bases of the junction unmatched. The CDR3 DNA is TGTGCCACCAACGGGGGACAGTTTTATGGCTACACCTTC. It encodes CATNGGQFYGYTF.

This clone was seen a single time. The chain has TRBV15 and TRBJ2-7; TRBD1 is a possible D gene (5 bases). CDR1 is LNHNV and CDR2 is YYDKDF in the germline V gene (reference sequence). V lost 4 bases and J 3 bases, leaving 19 bases between the germline ends. The CDR3 has 16 residues. The CDR3, as DNA: TGTGCCACCAGCAACCCGTCAGGACAAACCGGCTACGAGCAGTACTTC. It yields the protein CATSNPSGQTGYEQYF.

This chain joins TRBV4-2 and TRBJ2-1, with 11 nucleotides matching TRBD2. Germline lookup yields CDR1 LGHNA and CDR2 YNFKEQ. J gave up 7 bases and V 1 base, and 9 bases lay outside the gene matches. The CDR3 extends over 17 amino acids. The CDR3 sequence: CASSQGDRTSGRNEQFF. For the CDR3, the DNA is TGTGCCAGCAGCCAAGGAGACCGGACTAGCGGGCGAAATGAGCAGTTCTTC.

The gene calls are TRBV7-8 and TRBJ1-5, with 8 bases lining up with TRBD1. Germline CDR1 reads SGHVS; CDR2 reads FQNEAQ. Trimming took 2 bases from V and 3 from J; bases not matched to a gene: 6. The CDR3 contains 16 residues. CDR3 bases: TGTGCCAGCAGCTTAAATCAGGGGGCCTTCAATCAGCCCCAGCATTTT. Encoded protein: CASSLNQGAFNQPQHF.

This chain joins TRBV7-9 and TRBJ1-2; D is uncertain. The CDR3 runs to 13 residues. Trimming cost V 4 bases and J 5 bases, with 11 bases left between them. Germline assignment: CDR1 SEHNR and CDR2 FQNEAQ (reference sequence). The CDR3 nucleotides read TGTGCCAGCAGCTCGGCCGGACTGTATGGCTACACCTTC. Residues: CASSSAGLYGYTF.

This rearrangement joins TRBV5-1 to TRBJ2-1; TRBD2 is a possible D gene (6 bases). The CDR3 totals 14 residues. CDR1 SGHRS and CDR2 YFSETQ come from the germline V gene. V was clipped by 0 bases and J by 6 bases, with 10 bases between them. Here the CDR3 DNA reads TGCGCCAGCAGCTTGGCAGGACTAACCAATGAGCAGTTCTTC. Protein product: CASSLAGLTNEQFF.

The V call is TRBV29-1, the J call TRBJ2-3; TRBD2 aligns across 8 bases. J was trimmed by 0 bases and V by 6 bases; bases with no gene match: 11. This CDR3 has 16 residues. Germline V lookup: CDR1 SQVTM, CDR2 ANQGSEA. The CDR3 DNA follows: TGCAGCGTGGGGGGACGCGGGGGGCTTAGCACAGATACGCAGTATTTT. Protein product: CSVGGRGGLSTDTQYF.

The CDR3 sequence: CATSRVRPGKAEAFF. The CDR3, as DNA: TGTGCCACCAGCAGAGTTCGGCCAGGGAAGGCTGAAGCTTTCTTT. The genes are TRBV15 and TRBJ1-1; D might be TRBD1 (5 bases). Between the trimmed V and J ends, which lost 1 base and 6 bases, there was a span of 15 bases. Germline lookup yields CDR1 LNHNV and CDR2 YYDKDF (reference sequence). The CDR3 covers 15 residues.

CDR3 in DNA: TGTGCCAGCTCACCCCCCCCCGGAGGTAACACTGAAGCTTTCTTT. Encoded protein: CASSPPPGGNTEAFF. The chain has TRBV18 and TRBJ1-1; no definite D call. Germline V CDR1 and CDR2: KGHSH, LQKENI. V was trimmed by 3 bases and J by 2 bases, leaving 13 bases between them. This CDR3 is 15 amino acids long. The full variable domain, rest sourced from reference TRBV18 and TRBJ1-1, is NAGVMQNPRHLVRRRGQEARLRCSPMKGHSHVYWYRQLPEEGLKFMVYLQKENIIDESGMPKERFSAEFPKEGPSILRIQQVVRGDSAAYFCASSPPPGGNTEAFFGQGTRLTVV.

This chain links TRBV2 with TRBJ2-5; 8 bases match TRBD2. The CDR3 totals 15 residues. V lost 6 bases, J lost 0 bases, and 6 bases stayed unmatched. Germline CDR1 SNHLY, CDR2 FYNNEI. The CDR3 loop is CASRFMGLDQETQYF. Written as DNA, the CDR3 is TGTGCCAGCAGATTCATGGGACTAGACCAAGAGACCCAGTACTTC.

The rearrangement uses TRBV6-5 and TRBJ1-1; D not resolved. Germline CDR1 reads MNHEY; CDR2 reads SVGAGI. The CDR3 loop spans 15 amino acids. The V and J ends lost 0 bases and 6 bases respectively, with 14 bases between them. The CDR3: CASSYSAGFNAEAFF. The DNA of the CDR3 is TGTGCCAGCAGTTACTCGGCGGGTTTTAACGCTGAAGCTTTCTTT.

The V call is TRBV7-9, the J call TRBJ2-7, with 9 nucleotides matching TRBD2. V gave up 2 bases and J gave up 3 bases; unmatched junction bases: 5. The CDR3 covers 15 residues. Germline CDR1 and CDR2: SEHNR and FQNEAQ (reference sequence). CDR3 in amino acids: CASSLLTSGIYEQYF. CDR3 nucleotides: TGTGCCAGCAGCTTACTGACTAGCGGAATCTACGAGCAGTACTTC.

The J gene is TRBJ2-5, the V gene TRBV29-1, with 14 positions matching TRBD2. The V and J ends lost 6 bases and 10 bases, in that order; junction bases with no gene match: 7. This CDR3 spans 13 amino acids. Germline values: CDR1 SQVTM, CDR2 ANQGSEA. CDR3 region: CSVAGTSGGNQYF. The CDR3 bases are TGCAGCGTAGCCGGGACTAGCGGGGGAAACCAGTACTTC.

The genes are TRBV7-9 and TRBJ1-1; TRBD1 matches 7 bases. Per the germline V gene, CDR1 is SEHNR and CDR2 is FQNEAQ (reference sequence). The length of the CDR3 is 15 residues. The V and J ends lost 5 bases and 5 bases, in that order; junction bases with no gene match: 11. CDR3 sequence (DNA): TGTGCCAGCAGCCTCTACAGGGGACTTGGGACTGAAGCTTTCTTT. The encoded protein is CASSLYRGLGTEAFF.

The chain combines TRBV5-6 with TRBJ2-3; D perhaps matches TRBD2 (6 bases). Germline values: CDR1 SGHDT, CDR2 YYEEEE. CDR3 length: 17 residues. V shed 0 bases and J shed 1 base, with 15 bases lying between them. The CDR3, as DNA: TGTGCCAGCAGCTTGGGACTAGTCACTTTCCGCACAGATACGCAGTATTTT. Its protein is CASSLGLVTFRTDTQYF.

This clone was counted a single time. The V and J genes are TRBV3-1 (or the pseudogene TRBV3-2) and TRBJ2-1, with no clear D. The CDR3 consists of 14 residues. Germline CDR1 is LGHDT and CDR2 is YNNKEL (reference sequence). The V end lost 2 bases, the J end lost 10 bases, and 15 bases lay between the germline ends. CDR3 coding DNA: TGTGCCAGCAGCCAACTCGACTGGAAGTACGAGCAGTTCTTC. Encoded protein: CASSQLDWKYEQFF.

The chain couples TRBV2 to TRBJ2-1; 9 bases are shared with TRBD1. This CDR3 region has 15 residues. CDR1 is SNHLY and CDR2 is FYNNEI in the germline V gene. V was clipped by 7 bases and J by 4 bases; unmatched bases: 8. CDR3 in DNA: TGTGCCAGCAAGAAGGACAGGGGTGGTTACAATGAGCAGTTCTTC. It is translated as CASKKDRGGYNEQFF.

V usage is TRBV18 and J usage is TRBJ2-7; 9 bases map to TRBD2. Trimming took 8 bases from V and 0 from J; bases not matched to a gene: 8. The germline V gene has CDR1 KGHSH and CDR2 LQKENI. There are 15 residues in the CDR3. The CDR3 loop reads CASTVFSGGSYEQYF. CDR3 nucleotides: TGTGCCAGCACAGTTTTTAGCGGGGGCTCCTACGAGCAGTACTTC. Full variable domain (remainder filled in from reference TRBV18 and TRBJ2-7): NAGVMQNPRHLVRRRGQEARLRCSPMKGHSHVYWYRQLPEEGLKFMVYLQKENIIDESGMPKERFSAEFPKEGPSILRIQQVVRGDSAAYFCASTVFSGGSYEQYFGPGTRLTVT.

V is TRBV2 and J is TRBJ2-1; 7 bases are shared with TRBD1. The CDR3 covers 16 residues. Germline lookup yields CDR1 SNHLY and CDR2 FYNNEI. Trimming removed 7 bases from V and 1 base from J; junction bases left unmatched: 10. CDR3 in DNA: TGTGCCAGCATTTTACGGGGACAGCAATCCTACAATGAGCAGTTCTTC. Amino acid sequence: CASILRGQQSYNEQFF.